The clone carrying this TCR beta chain is medium-sized. Its matching antigen is unknown. The CDR3 spans 16 residues. CDR1 is LGHNA and CDR2 is YSLEER in the germline V gene. V lost 8 bases and J 2 bases, leaving 20 bases between the germline ends. The entry originates in a study of HIV-infected patients and healthy controls. Whole-study findings and limits: Healthy controls carried many MAIT alpha-chain CDR3s, while HIV+ repertoires had few. Significant mean usage differences between HIV-infected patients and controls involved eight alpha and eight beta V genes.

Roughly three months, about 14 weeks, into antiretroviral therapy, follow-up blood was collected. Whole blood was used without fractionation, so all unsorted peripheral T cells were included. Reverse transcription used 450 to 500 ng RNA and constant-region primers for alpha and beta. Each of the alpha and beta chains got its own library through chain-specific third strand synthesis with indices. TCRdb reprocessed the 5' RACE reads via MiXCR and lists one record per CDR3 protein. The data contain a few thousand distinct CDR3 sequences, 20% to 25% of them singletons. The rearrangement joins TRBV4-3 to TRBJ2-3; D ambiguous. The input for sequencing was blood, taken during antiretroviral therapy. This clonotype was sampled from an adult with HIV infection. Here the CDR3 DNA reads TGCGCCAGCGCCCAGTCAGTCGGCTATAACACAGATACGCAGTATTTT. As protein: CASAQSVGYNTDTQYF.